The rows below give T cell receptor beta chains drawn from one sample of a study of STAT5B mutations in CD4+ large granular lymphocyte leukemia. Using immunoSEQ multiplex PCR, the repertoire was profiled, and TCRdb retains in-frame clones only, with some absent. The table has 20,000 to 25,000 clones, just under 75% seen once. The material sequenced was CD4+ T cells from blood buffy coats. The receptors were sampled from a human donor in good health. The conserved cysteine and the conserved F or W are not part of the CDR3 here. The order of the fields is D gene, V gene, CDR3 protein. D genes are given only for firm matches.

d_gene: .
v_gene: TRBV4-3
CDR3aa: ASSRGLGIYTQY

d_gene: .
v_gene: TRBV30
CDR3aa: AWSVHDYEQY

d_gene: .
v_gene: TRBV14
CDR3aa: ASSQVRGASEQF

d_gene: .
v_gene: TRBV6-6
CDR3aa: ASSHRVGETQY

d_gene: TRBD1
v_gene: TRBV10-3
CDR3aa: AISPDRVYEQY

d_gene: .
v_gene: TRBV28
CDR3aa: ASHSSGAGELF

d_gene: .
v_gene: TRBV7-2
CDR3aa: ASSLGPSYYNEQF

d_gene: .
v_gene: TRBV15
CDR3aa: ATSGPASPARGQPQH

d_gene: TRBD1
v_gene: TRBV5-1
CDR3aa: ASSYTGGVDTQY

d_gene: TRBD1
v_gene: TRBV11-2
CDR3aa: ASSWGGQGMTEAF

d_gene: TRBD1
v_gene: TRBV5-1
CDR3aa: ASSLAGGSFDTQY

d_gene: .
v_gene: TRBV7-8
CDR3aa: ASSLGVAGLLLFYEQY

d_gene: .
v_gene: TRBV4-3
CDR3aa: ASSQDTQRNEKLF

d_gene: TRBD1
v_gene: TRBV2
CDR3aa: ASSPDRGQPQH

d_gene: .
v_gene: TRBV5-5
CDR3aa: ASSRALNYGYT

d_gene: TRBD1
v_gene: TRBV28
CDR3aa: ASSLRDRLTYEQY

d_gene: .
v_gene: TRBV7-3
CDR3aa: ASSLIPGNSYNEQF

d_gene: TRBD2
v_gene: TRBV2
CDR3aa: ASSERLAAKY

d_gene: .
v_gene: TRBV5-5
CDR3aa: ASSLILGGVGEKLF

d_gene: TRBD1
v_gene: TRBV29-1
CDR3aa: SVNRGLYTEAF

d_gene: .
v_gene: TRBV2
CDR3aa: ASSEQGLGETQY

d_gene: .
v_gene: TRBV30
CDR3aa: AWSGQNEQF

d_gene: .
v_gene: TRBV7-9
CDR3aa: ASSLARDSLSSGANVLT

d_gene: TRBD2
v_gene: TRBV5-1
CDR3aa: ASSDAQGGGLGETQY

d_gene: TRBD1
v_gene: TRBV7-2
CDR3aa: ASSLTGGHQPQH

d_gene: .
v_gene: TRBV9
CDR3aa: ASSRSPKLVPGEQY

d_gene: TRBD1
v_gene: TRBV4-3
CDR3aa: ASSHRQGVDSPLH

d_gene: .
v_gene: TRBV5-1
CDR3aa: ASSPEGSPGNTIY

d_gene: .
v_gene: TRBV9
CDR3aa: ASSAGIGSSPLH

d_gene: .
v_gene: TRBV5-1
CDR3aa: ASSPFSAQGPDNEQF

d_gene: TRBD1
v_gene: TRBV5-4
CDR3aa: ASTRTGGGTDTQY

d_gene: TRBD1
v_gene: TRBV4-3
CDR3aa: ASSQDRYRGLVGYT